This T cell receptor (beta chain) appears in the sequencing data of a study of T cells in Graves' hyperthyroidism and ophthalmopathy. Study outcomes and limitations: Ophthalmopathy could be told apart from stable hyperthyroidism with a 13 V-J model. Model-based prediction identified ophthalmopathy a median 6.5 months prior to its onset. Expanded thyroid clonotypes (above 0.001) were mostly also found in blood.

This clonotype occurred many times. Its cognate antigen is unknown. The source material, RNA transcripts, was used to amplify TCR beta CDR3 regions. First-round RT-PCR of the TCR CDR3 relied on the HTBI primer set. TCRdb re-called the multiplex PCR reads with MiXCR, one entry per CDR3 protein. The sample lists 360,000 or so distinct CDR3 sequences, roughly 15% occurring once. Exclusion criteria comprised uncontrolled infection, other autoimmune disease, pregnancy or lactation. After removal of 3 bases from V and 2 bases from J, the junction contained 6 bases not matched to a gene. The CDR3 loop spans 16 amino acids. Germline V lookup: CDR1 SGHRS, CDR2 YFSETQ.

The chain employs TRBV5-1 and TRBJ2-3; TRBD2 aligns across 10 bases. Sequenced material: blood. The sequence was collected from a woman aged 60 to 75 with Graves' ophthalmopathy. The CDR3: CASSSAGGPVTDTQYF. CDR3 bases: TGCGCCAGCAGCTCAGCGGGAGGGCCAGTCACAGATACGCAGTATTTT. Using reference TRBV5-1 and TRBJ2-3 for the parts outside the CDR3, the full variable domain is KAGVTQTPRYLIKTRGQQVTLSCSPISGHRSVSWYQQTPGQGLQFLFEYFSETQRNKGNFPGRFSGRQFSNSRSEMNVSTLELGDSALYLCASSSAGGPVTDTQYFGPGTRLTVL.